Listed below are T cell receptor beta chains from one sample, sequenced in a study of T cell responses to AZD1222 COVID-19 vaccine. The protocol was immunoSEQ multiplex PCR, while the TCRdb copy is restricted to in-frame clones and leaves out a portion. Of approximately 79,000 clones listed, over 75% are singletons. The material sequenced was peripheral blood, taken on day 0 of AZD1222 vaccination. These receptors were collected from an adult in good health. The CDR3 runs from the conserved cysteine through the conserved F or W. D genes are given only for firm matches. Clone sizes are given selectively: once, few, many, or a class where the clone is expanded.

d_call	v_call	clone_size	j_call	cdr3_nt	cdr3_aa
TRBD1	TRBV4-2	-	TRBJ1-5	TGTGCCAGCAGCCCGGGACAGGGGAAAACTCAGCCCCAGCATTTT	CASSPGQGKTQPQHF
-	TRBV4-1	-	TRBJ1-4	TGCGCCAGCAGCCAAGATCCGACGGATGAAAAACTGTTTTTT	CASSQDPTDEKLFF
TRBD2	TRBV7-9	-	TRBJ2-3	TGTGCCAGCAGCTTATCCCTAGCGGGAGTGGATACGCAGTATTTT	CASSLSLAGVDTQYF
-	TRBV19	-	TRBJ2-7	TGTGCCAGTAGTATAGCGAACAGTCCAGGCGAGCAGTACTTC	CASSIANSPGEQYF
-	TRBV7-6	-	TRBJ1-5	TGTGCCAGCAGCTTGGCCCGCAATCAGCCCCAGCATTTT	CASSLARNQPQHF
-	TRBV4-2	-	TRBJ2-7	TGTGCCAGCAGCCAAGAAGTAGCTGTAAGCTCCTACGAGCAGTACTTC	CASSQEVAVSSYEQYF
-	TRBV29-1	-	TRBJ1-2	TGCAGCGTTGTGGGCCGGTCGGGAAACTATGGCTACACCTTC	CSVVGRSGNYGYTF
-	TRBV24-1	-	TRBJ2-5	TGTGCCACCAGTGATACGGCAGGGTCCGACGAGACCCAGTACTTC	CATSDTAGSDETQYF
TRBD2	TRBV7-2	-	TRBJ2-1	TGTGCCAGCAGCCGGGTCTCGGGGGGAAACAATGAGCAGTTCTTC	CASSRVSGGNNEQFF
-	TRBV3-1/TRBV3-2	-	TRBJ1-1	TGTGCCAGCAGCCAAGCTTGGTCGAACACTGAAGCTTTCTTT	CASSQAWSNTEAFF
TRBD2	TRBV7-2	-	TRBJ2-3	TGTGCCAGCAGCTTACAGGCTAGCGGGAGGGTGGGAGATACGCAGTATTTT	CASSLQASGRVGDTQYF
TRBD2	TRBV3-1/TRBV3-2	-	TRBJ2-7	TGTGCCAGCAGCCAACCTCCGGGACTAGCGGGGGCCTACGAGCAGTACTTC	CASSQPPGLAGAYEQYF
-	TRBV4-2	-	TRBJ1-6	TGTGCCAGCAGCCAAGTACAGGTGGAATCACCCCTCCACTTT	CASSQVQVESPLHF
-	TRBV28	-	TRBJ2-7	TGTGCCAGCAGTCCGCCCAGTAGGGGGGCCAAGCAGTACTTC	CASSPPSRGAKQYF
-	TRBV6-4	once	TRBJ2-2	TGTGCCAGCAGGCCCAAGAACACCGGGGAGCTGTTTTTT	CASRPKNTGELFF
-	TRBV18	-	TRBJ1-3	TGTGCCAGCTCACCGTTAGTGACAGGACGCTCTGGAAACACCATATATTTT	CASSPLVTGRSGNTIYF
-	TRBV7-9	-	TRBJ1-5	TGTGCCAGCAGCTTAGATACCAGCAATCAGCCCCAGCATTTT	CASSLDTSNQPQHF
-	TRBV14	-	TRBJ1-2	TGTGCCAGCAGCCAAGTGGGGCAGGGACTCTATGGCTACACCTTC	CASSQVGQGLYGYTF
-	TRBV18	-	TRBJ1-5	TGTGCCAGCTCACCACAAATTCGGGCTGGCAATCAGCCCCAGCATTTT	CASSPQIRAGNQPQHF
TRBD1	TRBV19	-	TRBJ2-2	TGTGCCAGTCGGGGGACAGGGAACACCGGGGAGCTGTTTTTT	CASRGTGNTGELFF
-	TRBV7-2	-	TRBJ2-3	TGTGCCAGCAGTTTACAGAACACCGGGGGACAGTCGACATTTACGCAGTATTTT	CASSLQNTGGQSTFTQYF
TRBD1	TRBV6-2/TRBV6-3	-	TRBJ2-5	TGTGCCAGCAGTCGTACAGGGGAAGAGACCCAGTACTTC	CASSRTGEETQYF
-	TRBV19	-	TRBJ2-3	TGTGCCAGTAGTTGGGGAGGAACAGATACGCAGTATTTT	CASSWGGTDTQYF
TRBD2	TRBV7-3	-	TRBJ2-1	TGTGCCAGCAGCCCATTAGCGGGAGCTGAGCAGTTCTTC	CASSPLAGAEQFF
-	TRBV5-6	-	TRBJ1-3	TGTGCCAGCAGCTCTTTCGGCCGCAAAGGAATCTCTGGAAACACCATATATTTT	CASSSFGRKGISGNTIYF
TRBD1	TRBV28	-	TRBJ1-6	TGTGCCAGCAGCAGTCAAACAGGGGGCTTTAATAATTCACCCCTCCACTTT	CASSSQTGGFNNSPLHF
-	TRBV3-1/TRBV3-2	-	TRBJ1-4	TGTGCCAGCAGCCAAGGATCCGGGACGGGAGGTGAAAAACTGTTTTTT	CASSQGSGTGGEKLFF
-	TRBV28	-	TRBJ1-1	TGTGCCAGCAGCCGGGACTCTAAAGGGTTCACTGAAGCTTTCTTT	CASSRDSKGFTEAFF
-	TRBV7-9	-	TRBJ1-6	TGTGCCAGCAGCTCTACGGCGGCCAGCTATAATTCACCCCTCCACTTT	CASSSTAASYNSPLHF
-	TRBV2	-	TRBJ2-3	TGTGCCAGCTCGTATACGCAGTATTTT	CASSYTQYF
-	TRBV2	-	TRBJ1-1	TGTGCCAGCAGTGTCAGAATGAACACTGAAGCTTTCTTT	CASSVRMNTEAFF
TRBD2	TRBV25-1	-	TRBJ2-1	TGTGCCAGCAGTTTCCTAGCGGGAGGGCGCTCCTACAATGAGCAGTTCTTC	CASSFLAGGRSYNEQFF
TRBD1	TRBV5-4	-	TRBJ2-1	TGTGCCAGCAGCTTGGACTTCGGGACAGGGGCCCCCGAGCAGTTCTTC	CASSLDFGTGAPEQFF
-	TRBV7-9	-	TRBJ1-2	TGTGCCAGCAGCCCCGGGGGGCAGCCGGGCGGGGGCTACACCTTC	CASSPGGQPGGGYTF
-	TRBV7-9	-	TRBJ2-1	TGTGCCAGCAGCCTGGACTCCTTCTCCTACAATGAGCAGTTCTTC	CASSLDSFSYNEQFF
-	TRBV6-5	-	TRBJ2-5	TGTGCCAGCAGTTACCACGGAAAAGAGACCCAGTACTTC	CASSYHGKETQYF
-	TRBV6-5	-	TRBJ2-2	TGTGCCAGCAGGGCCGACAGGGCGGGGACCGGGGAGCTGTTTTTT	CASRADRAGTGELFF
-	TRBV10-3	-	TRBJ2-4	TGTGCCATCAGTGCCTCGGTTGTAGCCAAAAACATTCAGTACTTC	CAISASVVAKNIQYF
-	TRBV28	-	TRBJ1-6	TGTGCCAGCAGTTCCGTCTGGGGGGATTCACCCCTCCACTTT	CASSSVWGDSPLHF
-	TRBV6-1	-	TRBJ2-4	TGTGCCAGCAGTGAAGGAGGCTTTTACGGAGCCAAAAACATTCAGTACTTC	CASSEGGFYGAKNIQYF
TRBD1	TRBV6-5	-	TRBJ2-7	TGTGCCAGCAGTCCGGACAGGTTTGTGGGAGAGCAGTACTTC	CASSPDRFVGEQYF
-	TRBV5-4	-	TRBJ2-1	TGTGCCAGCAGCTTGAGACAAAAGAGGAATGAGCAGTTCTTC	CASSLRQKRNEQFF
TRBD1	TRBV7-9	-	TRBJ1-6	TGTGCCAGCAGCTTTTGGACAGGAGATAATTCACCCCTCCACTTT	CASSFWTGDNSPLHF
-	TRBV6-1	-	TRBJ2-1	TGTGCCAGCAGTGAAGCGTGGGGGAGGTACAACAATGAGCAGTTCTTC	CASSEAWGRYNNEQFF
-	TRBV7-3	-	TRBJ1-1	TGTGCCAGCAGCTTAATTCGCACCCTAGACACTGAAGCTTTCTTT	CASSLIRTLDTEAFF
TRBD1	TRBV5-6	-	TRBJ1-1	TGTGCCAGCAGCTGGGATGACAGGGTCACTGAAGCTTTCTTT	CASSWDDRVTEAFF
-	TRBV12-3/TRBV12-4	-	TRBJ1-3	TGTGCCAGCAGTCCCACCACCGAGAACACCATATATTTT	CASSPTTENTIYF
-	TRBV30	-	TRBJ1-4	TGTGCCTGGAGTGAAACGAGTCTTAATGAAAAACTGTTTTTT	CAWSETSLNEKLFF
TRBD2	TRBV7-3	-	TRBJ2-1	TGTGCCAGCAGCTCGATGTTAGCGGGAGAATCCTACAATGAGCAGTTCTTC	CASSSMLAGESYNEQFF
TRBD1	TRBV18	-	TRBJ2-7	TGTGCCAGCTCACCCGGACAGGTGGGCTACGAGCAGTACTTC	CASSPGQVGYEQYF
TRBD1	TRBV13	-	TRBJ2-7	TGTGCCAGCAGCCAGGGGGATCCCTACGAGCAGTACTTC	CASSQGDPYEQYF
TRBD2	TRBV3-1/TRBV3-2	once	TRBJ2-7	TGTGCCAGCAGCCAAGGCGGTAGCGGGAGGTACGAGCAGTACTTC	CASSQGGSGRYEQYF
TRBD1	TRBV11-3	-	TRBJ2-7	TGTGCCAGCAGCTTAGACGGGACAGGGGGCGAGCAGTACTTC	CASSLDGTGGEQYF